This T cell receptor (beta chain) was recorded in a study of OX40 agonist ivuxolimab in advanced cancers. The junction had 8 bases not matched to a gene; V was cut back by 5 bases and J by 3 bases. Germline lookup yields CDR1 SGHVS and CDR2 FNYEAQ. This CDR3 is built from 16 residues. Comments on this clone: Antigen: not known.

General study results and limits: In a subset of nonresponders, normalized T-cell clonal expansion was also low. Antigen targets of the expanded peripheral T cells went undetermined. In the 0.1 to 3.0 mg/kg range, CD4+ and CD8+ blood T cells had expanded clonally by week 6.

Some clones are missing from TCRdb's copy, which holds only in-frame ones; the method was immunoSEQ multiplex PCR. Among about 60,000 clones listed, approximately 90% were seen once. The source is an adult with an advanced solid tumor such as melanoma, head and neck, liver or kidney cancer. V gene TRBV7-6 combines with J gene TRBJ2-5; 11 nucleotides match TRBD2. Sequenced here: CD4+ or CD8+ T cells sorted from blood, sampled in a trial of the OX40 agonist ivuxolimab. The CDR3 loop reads CASSPSLAGVEETQYF. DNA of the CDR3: TGTGCCAGCAGCCCATCACTAGCGGGAGTTGAAGAGACCCAGTACTTC.